These 11 T cell receptor beta chains came from one sample sequenced in a study of graft-versus-host responses after intestinal transplantation. Data came from immunoSEQ multiplex PCR; TCRdb stores just in-frame clones and leaves some out. The table includes around 20,000 clones, roughly 90% detected once. The sample here was PBMCs, taken approximately 370 days after transplant. The receptors come from a human patient who received an intestinal transplant, so some T cells may come from the graft donor.

The chain is built from TRBV30 and TRBJ1-1; the D gene is possibly TRBD1 (5 bases). V shed 0 bases and J shed 8 bases, with 10 bases lying between them. The germline CDR1 and CDR2 sequences are GTSNPN and SVGIG (reference sequence). The CDR3 has 12 residues. The CDR3 DNA reads as TGTGCCTGGAGTGTACTAGGGGAGGAAGCTTTCTTT. It translates to CAWSVLGEEAFF.

V is TRBV5-1 and J is TRBJ2-1, with D maybe TRBD2 (5 bases). The CDR3 totals 17 residues. Germline lookup yields CDR1 SGHRS and CDR2 YFSETQ. V lost 3 bases, J lost 5 bases, and 21 bases lay in between. CDR3 sequence: CASSWWFDAEDDNEQFF. As DNA, the CDR3 is TGCGCCAGCAGCTGGTGGTTTGACGCGGAGGATGACAATGAGCAGTTCTTC.

The chain links TRBV28 to TRBJ2-7; 11 positions agree with TRBD1. In germline, CDR1 is MDHEN, CDR2 SYDVKM. This CDR3 comprises 15 residues. V gave up 5 bases and J gave up 2 bases; unmatched junction bases: 5. In DNA form, the CDR3 reads TGTGCCAGCAGTCCGGACAGGGGGCGCCCCTACGAGCAGTACTTC. This encodes CASSPDRGRPYEQYF.

The V and J genes are TRBV5-4 and TRBJ2-3; 7 bases line up with TRBD2. The J segment lost 4 bases and the V segment lost 2 bases, leaving 7 bases of the junction unmatched. The CDR3 is 15 amino acids. Germline V lookup: CDR1 SGHNT, CDR2 YYREEE (reference sequence). CDR3 nucleotide sequence: TGTGCCAGCAGCTTTTACGGGGGGAGGTCAGATACGCAGTATTTT. As protein: CASSFYGGRSDTQYF.

The J gene is TRBJ2-1, the V gene TRBV9; TRBD2 matches 9 bases. The trim removed 0 bases at V and 10 bases at J, leaving 5 bases unmatched. The CDR3 is 14 amino acids. Germline V gene lookup returns CDR1 SGDLS and CDR2 YYNGEE. CDR3 nucleotides: TGTGCCAGCAGCGTAGTTAGCGGGGGATACGAGCAGTTCTTC. The encoded protein is CASSVVSGGYEQFF.

The chain joins TRBV13 to TRBJ2-5; D perhaps matches TRBD2 (5 bases). Germline CDR1 is PRHDT and CDR2 is FYEKMQ (reference sequence). V was pared by 2 bases and J by 3 bases, with 7 bases between. The CDR3 runs 13 residues. The CDR3, as DNA: TGTGCCAGCAGCTTAACCGGGGAAGAGACCCAGTACTTC. Protein product: CASSLTGEETQYF.

The chain carries TRBV19 and TRBJ1-5; D unresolved. Germline V CDR1 and CDR2: LNHDA, SQIVND (reference sequence). Deletions cut 3 bases from V and 5 bases from J, with 11 bases between. This CDR3 comprises 14 residues. In nucleotides, the CDR3 is TGTGCCAGTAGTATTCGGTACCTTGATCAGCCCCAGCATTTT. As protein: CASSIRYLDQPQHF.

This clone turned up a few times. CDR3 bases: TGTGCCAGCAGTCCTAGGGCTCAAGAGACCCAGTACTTC. The encoded protein is CASSPRAQETQYF. The J gene is TRBJ2-5, the V gene TRBV6-4; D remains unclear. Germline loops: CDR1 MRHNA, CDR2 SNTAGT. Deletions cut 5 bases from V and 2 bases from J, with 9 bases between. The CDR3 length is 13 residues.

This rearrangement joins TRBV27 to TRBJ2-7; unclear D gene. CDR3 length equals 13 residues. Trimming took 4 bases from V and 0 from J, leaving 7 bases between them. Germline CDR1 reads MNHEY; CDR2 reads SMNVEV (reference sequence). The CDR3 sequence: CASSYAYSYEQYF. The CDR3 coding sequence is TGTGCCAGCAGTTACGCTTACTCCTACGAGCAGTACTTC.

The chain has TRBV29-1 and TRBJ1-1, with D unclear. V was clipped by 4 bases and J by 2 bases, with 5 bases between them. Germline CDR1 and CDR2: SQVTM and ANQGSEA. CDR3 length: 11 residues. The CDR3 nucleotides are TGCAGCGTTGGTACCAACACTGAAGCTTTCTTT. Residues: CSVGTNTEAFF. Variable domain in full (rest from reference TRBV29-1 and TRBJ1-1): SAVISQKPSRDICQRGTSLTIQCQVDSQVTMMFWYRQQPGQSLTLIATANQGSEATYESGFVIDKFPISRPNLTFSTLTVSNMSPEDSSIYLCSVGTNTEAFFGQGTRLTVV.

V gene TRBV18 combines with J gene TRBJ1-5; 9 positions match TRBD1. The J call is in doubt because the DNA end fits TRBJ2-3 better. This CDR3 has 15 amino acids. Germline-derived CDR1 and CDR2 are KGHSH and LQKENI. CDR3 in amino acids: CASAGTGRPYQPQYF. DNA for the CDR3: TGTGCCAGCGCGGGGACAGGGAGGCCCTATCAGCCCCAGTATTTT.